This is a list of T cell receptor beta chains from one sample in a study of cytomegalovirus exposure and HLA in healthy donors. Profiled with immunoSEQ multiplex PCR; TCRdb holds only in-frame clones, not every one. The table has fewer than 100,000 clones, around 76% seen once; the top ten hold over 6%. Sequenced input: PBMCs. These receptors were collected from a man aged 40-50 years in good health and CMV-seropositive. CDR3s include the opening cysteine and the closing phenylalanine or tryptophan. A D gene is named only where the DNA matches it firmly. Size tells how often a clone was seen (once, few, many) or the class of an expanded clone, and some rows leave it out.

CDR3nt: TGTGCCAGCAGCTTAGACGGGGGGGCCAGGAATGAGCAGTTCTTC; CDR3aa: CASSLDGGARNEQFF; j_gene: TRBJ2-1; abundance: once; v_gene: TRBV7-9; d_gene: TRBD2
CDR3nt: TGTGCCATCAGTGAGTTACTAGGAGGTACCCGCGAGCAGTACTTC; CDR3aa: CAISELLGGTREQYF; j_gene: TRBJ2-7; abundance: -; v_gene: TRBV10-3; d_gene: -
CDR3nt: TGTGCCAGCAGCCAGACGGGACTCCTCTATAATTCACCCCTCCACTTT; CDR3aa: CASSQTGLLYNSPLHF; j_gene: TRBJ1-6; abundance: once; v_gene: TRBV9; d_gene: -
CDR3nt: TGTGCCAGCAGCTTGGGGTTAGTAGCGGGGGCTAGCACAGATACGCAGTATTTT; CDR3aa: CASSLGLVAGASTDTQYF; j_gene: TRBJ2-3; abundance: -; v_gene: TRBV5-6; d_gene: TRBD2
CDR3nt: TGTGCCTGCCCCCCCGCAGGAAGGAACAATCAGCCCCAGCATTTT; CDR3aa: CACPPAGRNNQPQHF; j_gene: TRBJ1-5; abundance: few; v_gene: TRBV9; d_gene: -
CDR3nt: TGTGCCAGTAGTATGGATCTCGGGGGCACAGATACGCAGTATTTT; CDR3aa: CASSMDLGGTDTQYF; j_gene: TRBJ2-3; abundance: -; v_gene: TRBV19; d_gene: -
CDR3nt: TGTGCCAGCAGCCCCTTTGCGGACAGGGTCAATCAGCCCCAGCATTTT; CDR3aa: CASSPFADRVNQPQHF; j_gene: TRBJ1-5; abundance: -; v_gene: TRBV7-9; d_gene: TRBD1
CDR3nt: TGTGCCAGCAGAGCACAGGGAATGAACACTGAAGCTTTCTTT; CDR3aa: CASRAQGMNTEAFF; j_gene: TRBJ1-1; abundance: -; v_gene: TRBV5-4; d_gene: -
CDR3nt: TGCGCCAGCAGTCCCGGGACAGGGGGGTTCGGGGAGCTGTTTTTT; CDR3aa: CASSPGTGGFGELFF; j_gene: TRBJ2-2; abundance: -; v_gene: TRBV10-1; d_gene: TRBD1
CDR3nt: TGTGCCAGCAGCCTCGGACTAGTTAGCACAGATACGCAGTATTTT; CDR3aa: CASSLGLVSTDTQYF; j_gene: TRBJ2-3; abundance: -; v_gene: TRBV14; d_gene: TRBD2
CDR3nt: TGCAGCGTTGAAAAGACAGGGCACTACGAGCAGTACTTC; CDR3aa: CSVEKTGHYEQYF; j_gene: TRBJ2-7; abundance: -; v_gene: TRBV29-1; d_gene: TRBD1
CDR3nt: TGCGCCAGCAGCCAAGAGATGGCTAGCGGGTTCCACGATGAGCAGTTCTTC; CDR3aa: CASSQEMASGFHDEQFF; j_gene: TRBJ2-1; abundance: few; v_gene: TRBV4-3; d_gene: TRBD2
CDR3nt: TGTGCCAGTAGTGCCGACCGGGGCTACAATGAGCAGTTCTTC; CDR3aa: CASSADRGYNEQFF; j_gene: TRBJ2-1; abundance: few; v_gene: TRBV19; d_gene: -
CDR3nt: TGCGCCAGCAGCCTTGGGACTAGCGGGAGTAAATCTATCCCCGGGGAGCTGTTTTTT; CDR3aa: CASSLGTSGSKSIPGELFF; j_gene: TRBJ2-2; abundance: -; v_gene: TRBV5-1; d_gene: TRBD2
CDR3nt: TGCGCCAGCAGAAAACCGGGACTATACACAGATACGCAGTATTTT; CDR3aa: CASRKPGLYTDTQYF; j_gene: TRBJ2-3; abundance: -; v_gene: TRBV5-1; d_gene: TRBD2
CDR3nt: TGTGCCAGTACCCAACGGGGGACTGGAAACACCATATATTTT; CDR3aa: CASTQRGTGNTIYF; j_gene: TRBJ1-3; abundance: -; v_gene: TRBV19; d_gene: -
CDR3nt: TGTGCCAGCAGCGTCGGGGGGTACAACTACAATGAGCAGTTCTTC; CDR3aa: CASSVGGYNYNEQFF; j_gene: TRBJ2-1; abundance: -; v_gene: TRBV9; d_gene: TRBD2
CDR3nt: TGTGCCAGCAGTTTATCCTATGGGGGGAGGTCGGCCCAAGAGACCCAGTACTTC; CDR3aa: CASSLSYGGRSAQETQYF; j_gene: TRBJ2-5; abundance: -; v_gene: TRBV27; d_gene: -
CDR3nt: TGTGCCAGCAGCTTAACGAACGCGGGGCTGTACGAGCAGTACTTC; CDR3aa: CASSLTNAGLYEQYF; j_gene: TRBJ2-7; abundance: -; v_gene: TRBV7-6; d_gene: -
CDR3nt: TGTGCCAGCAGCCCCGGTAGCTCCTACAATGAGCAGTTCTTC; CDR3aa: CASSPGSSYNEQFF; j_gene: TRBJ2-1; abundance: -; v_gene: TRBV5-4; d_gene: -
CDR3nt: TGTGCCAGCAGGAGACAGGCAAATCAGCCCCAGCATTTT; CDR3aa: CASRRQANQPQHF; j_gene: TRBJ1-5; abundance: few; v_gene: TRBV5-8; d_gene: -
CDR3nt: TGTGCCAGCAGTTTAGTAGGGGCAGAAAAACTGTTTTTT; CDR3aa: CASSLVGAEKLFF; j_gene: TRBJ1-4; abundance: -; v_gene: TRBV28; d_gene: -
CDR3nt: TGTGCCAGCAGCTTAGGGGCTAGCGGGGGGGCCTACGAGCAGTACTTC; CDR3aa: CASSLGASGGAYEQYF; j_gene: TRBJ2-7; abundance: -; v_gene: TRBV7-2; d_gene: TRBD2
CDR3nt: TGCGCCAGCAGCTTGGCAGGGAACCAAGAGACCCAGTACTTC; CDR3aa: CASSLAGNQETQYF; j_gene: TRBJ2-5; abundance: -; v_gene: TRBV5-1; d_gene: -
CDR3nt: TGTGCCAGCTCGAAGGTACCAGGGGTCTATGGCTACACCTTC; CDR3aa: CASSKVPGVYGYTF; j_gene: TRBJ1-2; abundance: -; v_gene: TRBV6-5; d_gene: -
CDR3nt: TGCGCCAGCAGCCAAGTTTACAGGGAGAACAATGAGCAGTTCTTC; CDR3aa: CASSQVYRENNEQFF; j_gene: TRBJ2-1; abundance: -; v_gene: TRBV4-3; d_gene: -
CDR3nt: TGTGCCAGCAGTGAAGGGCTTATGTATGGCTACACCTTC; CDR3aa: CASSEGLMYGYTF; j_gene: TRBJ1-2; abundance: -; v_gene: TRBV25-1; d_gene: -
CDR3nt: TGTGCCAGCAGTGCTACTAGAGACGAGCAGTACTTC; CDR3aa: CASSATRDEQYF; j_gene: TRBJ2-7; abundance: -; v_gene: TRBV6-6; d_gene: -
CDR3nt: TGTGCCAGCAGTCCACGACAAACCGGGACAGACACCTACGAGCAGTACTTC; CDR3aa: CASSPRQTGTDTYEQYF; j_gene: TRBJ2-7; abundance: -; v_gene: TRBV27; d_gene: TRBD1
CDR3nt: TGTGCCAGCAGCGCCCGGGACAGGGCAAATGAAAAACTGTTTTTT; CDR3aa: CASSARDRANEKLFF; j_gene: TRBJ1-4; abundance: few; v_gene: TRBV7-8; d_gene: TRBD1
CDR3nt: TGTGCCAGCAGTTTATCGCGGACAGGGTCTGGGGCCAACGTCCTGACTTTC; CDR3aa: CASSLSRTGSGANVLTF; j_gene: TRBJ2-6; abundance: -; v_gene: TRBV28; d_gene: TRBD1
CDR3nt: TGTGCCAGCAGTAGGACAGGGGTAACCTACAATGAGCAGTTCTTC; CDR3aa: CASSRTGVTYNEQFF; j_gene: TRBJ2-1; abundance: once; v_gene: TRBV27; d_gene: TRBD1
CDR3nt: TGCGCCAGCAGCTTGTTAGGGAGGTTAGGCGAGACCCAGTACTTC; CDR3aa: CASSLLGRLGETQYF; j_gene: TRBJ2-5; abundance: once; v_gene: TRBV5-1; d_gene: -
CDR3nt: TGTGCCACGGTCCCGGGACTAGCGGGAGGGCCGGGGCAAGAGACCCAGTACTTC; CDR3aa: CATVPGLAGGPGQETQYF; j_gene: TRBJ2-5; abundance: -; v_gene: TRBV15; d_gene: TRBD2
CDR3nt: TGCGCCAGCAGCCCCCCCGGACTAGCGGGGGGCGGGGAGCTGTTTTTT; CDR3aa: CASSPPGLAGGGELFF; j_gene: TRBJ2-2; abundance: -; v_gene: TRBV4-1; d_gene: TRBD2
CDR3nt: TGTGCCAGCAGCCTAGGCCACAGTACGAAGTCCGGGGAGCTGTTTTTT; CDR3aa: CASSLGHSTKSGELFF; j_gene: TRBJ2-2; abundance: few; v_gene: TRBV7-6; d_gene: -
CDR3nt: TGTGCCAGCAGAACGGAGGGGGCGAGCACCGGGGAGCTGTTTTTT; CDR3aa: CASRTEGASTGELFF; j_gene: TRBJ2-2; abundance: -; v_gene: TRBV6-6; d_gene: -
CDR3nt: TGTGCCAGCAGCGTAGCTACAGGGGACGAGCAGTACTTC; CDR3aa: CASSVATGDEQYF; j_gene: TRBJ2-7; abundance: -; v_gene: TRBV9; d_gene: TRBD1
CDR3nt: TGTGCCACCAGCAGAGGGTCAGGGGTGGATGAAAAACTGTTTTTT; CDR3aa: CATSRGSGVDEKLFF; j_gene: TRBJ1-4; abundance: once; v_gene: TRBV15; d_gene: -
CDR3nt: TGTGCCGCGAAGAATAGCGGGAGGACGGCCAAAAACATTCAGTACTTC; CDR3aa: CAAKNSGRTAKNIQYF; j_gene: TRBJ2-4; abundance: -; v_gene: TRBV10-3; d_gene: TRBD2
CDR3nt: TGTGCCAGTAAGGGAGGTTTCTCCTACAATGAGCAGTTCTTC; CDR3aa: CASKGGFSYNEQFF; j_gene: TRBJ2-1; abundance: -; v_gene: TRBV19; d_gene: -
CDR3nt: TGTGCCAGCGAGACAGACAGCACAGATACGCAGTATTTT; CDR3aa: CASETDSTDTQYF; j_gene: TRBJ2-3; abundance: -; v_gene: TRBV2; d_gene: -
CDR3nt: TGCGCCAGCAGCCTTTCTAGCGGGGGGGCATATGAGCAGTTCTTC; CDR3aa: CASSLSSGGAYEQFF; j_gene: TRBJ2-1; abundance: -; v_gene: TRBV4-1; d_gene: TRBD2
CDR3nt: TGCGCCAGCAGCGTCCTAGGGGTGGCGGCGAACAATGAGCAGTTCTTC; CDR3aa: CASSVLGVAANNEQFF; j_gene: TRBJ2-1; abundance: -; v_gene: TRBV5-1; d_gene: -